Here is one T cell receptor beta chain with its context. Its antigen is unidentified. The source of the sample is a study of cytomegalovirus exposure and HLA in healthy donors. Findings of the study overall: Among TCR beta chains, those listed as cytomegalovirus-associated numbered over 150. Specificity of a few CMV-associated chains for CMV antigens was verified in vitro. Later on, an analysis tied 15,000 to 20,000 TCR beta sequences to HLA alleles at 0.05 false discovery rate.

It was with 60 Vbeta and 13 Jbeta primers that the PCR ran. This table comes from immunoSEQ multiplex PCR, and its TCRdb copy is limited to in-frame clones, with some not included. The profile shows roughly 130,000 clones, around three quarters of them singletons. The length of the CDR3 is 15 residues. The germline V gene has CDR1 MNHNS and CDR2 SASEGT. Trimming stripped 7 bases from V and 7 bases from J, with 22 bases between. The clonotype was recovered from a male donor in good health and CMV-seronegative. The gene calls are TRBV6-1 and TRBJ1-1, with D perhaps TRBD1 (6 bases). Sequenced input: PBMCs. Written as DNA, the CDR3 is TGTGCCAGCAAACCCGAGGGGACGGGGGGCTTTGAAGCTTTCTTT. It yields the protein CASKPEGTGGFEAFF.